The T cell receptor (beta chain) under discussion was sequenced for a study of blood T cell repertoires in COVID-19. Study-wide context: Spain, Italy and the United States supplied samples that represented acute and convalescent COVID-19. T cells, B-cell-depleted T cells, or PBMCs supplied cDNA or gDNA.

Methods used by the authors: Amplification from reference gene primers served as the basis for estimated nucleated cell counts. Method: immunoSEQ multiplex PCR; TCRdb's copy keeps in-frame clones and lacks some. Clonal size and the V and J genes are those of that table, whereas D and trimming came from the DNA. The sample includes more than 50,000 clones, roughly 75% of them seen just once. Germline values: CDR1 MNHEY, CDR2 SVGAGI. This CDR3 has 15 amino acids. V shed 6 bases, J shed 1 base, and the junction held 2 bases outside the gene matches. The receptor comes from a human donor in a cohort sampled during active COVID-19. The gene calls are TRBV6-5 and TRBJ2-1, with 11 bases that match TRBD2. Sample: peripheral blood. Here the CDR3 reads CASRLAGGSYNEQFF. CDR3 sequence (DNA): TGTGCCAGCAGGTTAGCGGGAGGGTCCTACAATGAGCAGTTCTTC.